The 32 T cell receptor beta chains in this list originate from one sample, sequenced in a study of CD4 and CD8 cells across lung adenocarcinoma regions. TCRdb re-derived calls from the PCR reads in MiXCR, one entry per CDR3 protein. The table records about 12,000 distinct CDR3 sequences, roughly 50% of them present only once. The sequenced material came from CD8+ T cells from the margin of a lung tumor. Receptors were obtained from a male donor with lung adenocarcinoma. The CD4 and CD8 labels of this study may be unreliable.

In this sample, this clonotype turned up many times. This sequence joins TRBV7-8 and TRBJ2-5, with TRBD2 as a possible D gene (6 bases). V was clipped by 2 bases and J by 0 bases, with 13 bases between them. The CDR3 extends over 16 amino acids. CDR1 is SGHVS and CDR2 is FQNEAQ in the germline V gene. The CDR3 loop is CASSLFGWGDQETQYF. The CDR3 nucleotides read TGTGCCAGCAGCTTATTCGGTTGGGGGGACCAAGAGACCCAGTACTTC.

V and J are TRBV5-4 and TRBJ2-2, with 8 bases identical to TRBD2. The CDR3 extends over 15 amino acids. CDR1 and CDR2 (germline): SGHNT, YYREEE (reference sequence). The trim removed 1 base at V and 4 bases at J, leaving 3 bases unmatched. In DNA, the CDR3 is TGTGCCAGCAGCTTGACAGGGACTAGCACCGGGGAGCTGTTTTTT. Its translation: CASSLTGTSTGELFF.

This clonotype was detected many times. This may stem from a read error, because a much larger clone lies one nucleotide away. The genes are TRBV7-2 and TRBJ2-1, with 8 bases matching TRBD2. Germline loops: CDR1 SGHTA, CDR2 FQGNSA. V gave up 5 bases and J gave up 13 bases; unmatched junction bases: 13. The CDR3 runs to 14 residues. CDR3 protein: CASSPLTSVDIQFF. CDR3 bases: TGTGCCAGCAGCCCGTTGACTAGCGTTGACATTCAGTTCTTC.

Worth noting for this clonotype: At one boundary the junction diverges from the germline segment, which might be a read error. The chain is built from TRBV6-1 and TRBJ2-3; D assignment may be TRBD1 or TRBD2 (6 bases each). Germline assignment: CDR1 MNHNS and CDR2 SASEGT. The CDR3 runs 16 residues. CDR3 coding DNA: TGTGCCAGCGGGGGAGCTGGGGGGCGGGGCACAGATACCCAGTATTTC. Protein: CASGGAGGRGTDTQYF.

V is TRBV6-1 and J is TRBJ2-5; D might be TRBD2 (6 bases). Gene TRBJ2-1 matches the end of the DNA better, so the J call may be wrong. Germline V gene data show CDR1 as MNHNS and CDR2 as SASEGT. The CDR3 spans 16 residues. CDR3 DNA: TGTGCCAGCAGTGAAGGGACGGGGAGTTGGGGGGAGACCCAGTTCTTC. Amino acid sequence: CASSEGTGSWGETQFF.

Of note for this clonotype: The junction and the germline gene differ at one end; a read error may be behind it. The CDR3, as DNA: TGCGTCTCGGGGCTGACAACCACAGATACGCAGTACTTC. The encoded protein is CVSGLTTTDTQYF. This chain connects TRBV27 to TRBJ2-3, with D perhaps assigned TRBD1 or TRBD2 (5 bases each). Near its end, the DNA agrees better with TRBJ2-7, so the J call may be wrong. Germline V gene lookup returns CDR1 MNHEY and CDR2 SMNVEV (reference sequence). CDR3 size: 13 residues.

The CDR3 loop is CASSFNYGATDTQYF. The CDR3 DNA follows: TGTGCCAGCAGCTTTAACTACGGGGCCACAGATACGCAGTATTTT. The V call is TRBV7-2, the J call TRBJ2-3; D is perhaps TRBD1 or TRBD2 (5 bases each). Germline V gene lookup returns CDR1 SGHTA and CDR2 FQGNSA. The CDR3 loop spans 15 amino acids. The V and J ends lost 3 bases and 2 bases respectively, with 12 bases between them.

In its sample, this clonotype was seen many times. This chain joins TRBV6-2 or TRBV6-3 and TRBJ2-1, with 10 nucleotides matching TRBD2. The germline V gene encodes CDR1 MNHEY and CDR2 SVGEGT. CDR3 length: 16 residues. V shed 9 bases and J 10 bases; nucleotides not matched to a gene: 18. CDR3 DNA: TGTGCCAGTCAACAGGGCGCTAGCGGGAGCAGGAACGAGCAGTTCTTC. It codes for CASQQGASGSRNEQFF.

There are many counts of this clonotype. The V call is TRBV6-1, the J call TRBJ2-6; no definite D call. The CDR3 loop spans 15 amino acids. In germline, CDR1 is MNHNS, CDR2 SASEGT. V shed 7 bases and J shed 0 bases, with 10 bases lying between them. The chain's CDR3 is CASKTGHSGANVLTF. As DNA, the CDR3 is TGTGCCAGCAAGACCGGGCACTCTGGGGCCAACGTCCTGACTTTC.

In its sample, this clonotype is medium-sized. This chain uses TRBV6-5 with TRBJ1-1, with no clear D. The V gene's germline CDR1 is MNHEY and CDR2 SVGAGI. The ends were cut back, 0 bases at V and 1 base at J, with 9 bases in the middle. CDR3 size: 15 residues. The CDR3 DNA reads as TGTGCCAGCAGTTACTCGTTCACAGCGAACACTGAAGCTTTCTTT. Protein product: CASSYSFTANTEAFF.

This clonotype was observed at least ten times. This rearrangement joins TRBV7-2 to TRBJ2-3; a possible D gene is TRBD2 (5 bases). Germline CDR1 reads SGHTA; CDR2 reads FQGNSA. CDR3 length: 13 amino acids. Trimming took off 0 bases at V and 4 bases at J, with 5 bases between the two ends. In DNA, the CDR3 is TGTGCCAGCAGCTTAGCTAGCGCAGATACGCAGTATTTT. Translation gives CASSLASADTQYF.

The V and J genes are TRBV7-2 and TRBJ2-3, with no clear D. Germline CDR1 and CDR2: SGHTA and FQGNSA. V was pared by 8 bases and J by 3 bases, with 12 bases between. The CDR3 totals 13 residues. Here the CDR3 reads CASGFHGTDTQYF. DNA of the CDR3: TGTGCCAGCGGATTTCATGGTACAGATACGCAGTATTTT.

CDR3 in amino acids: CATSRDAPEVEQFF. The CDR3 nucleotides are TGTGCCACCAGCAGAGACGCGCCTGAAGTCGAGCAGTTCTTC. This chain joins TRBV15 and TRBJ2-1; D ambiguous. V lost 0 bases and J 10 bases, leaving 13 bases between the germline ends. This CDR3 region has 14 residues. CDR1 is LNHNV and CDR2 is YYDKDF in the germline V gene (reference sequence).

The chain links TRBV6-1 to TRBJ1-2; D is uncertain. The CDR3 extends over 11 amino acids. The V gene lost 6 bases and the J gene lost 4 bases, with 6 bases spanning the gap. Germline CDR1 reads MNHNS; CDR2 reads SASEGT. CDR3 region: CASSETYGYTF. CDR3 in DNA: TGTGCCAGCAGCGAAACCTATGGCTACACCTTC.

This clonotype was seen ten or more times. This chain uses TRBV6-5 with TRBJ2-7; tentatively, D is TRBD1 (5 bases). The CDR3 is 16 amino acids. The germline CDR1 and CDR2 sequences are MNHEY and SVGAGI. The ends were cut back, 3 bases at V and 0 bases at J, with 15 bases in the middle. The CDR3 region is CASSYSAGMGSYEQYF. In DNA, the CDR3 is TGTGCCAGCAGTTATTCGGCAGGGATGGGCTCCTACGAGCAGTACTTC.

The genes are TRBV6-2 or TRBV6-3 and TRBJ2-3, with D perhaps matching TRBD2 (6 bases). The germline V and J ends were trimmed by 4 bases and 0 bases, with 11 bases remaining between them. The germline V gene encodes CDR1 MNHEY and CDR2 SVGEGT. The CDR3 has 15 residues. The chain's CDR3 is CASSSTGTSTDTQYF. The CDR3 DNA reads TGTGCCAGCAGTTCCACCGGGACTAGCACAGATACGCAGTATTTT.

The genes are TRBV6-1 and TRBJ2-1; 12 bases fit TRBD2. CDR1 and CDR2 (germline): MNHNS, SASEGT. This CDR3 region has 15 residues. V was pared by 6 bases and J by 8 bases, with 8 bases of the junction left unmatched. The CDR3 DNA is TGTGCCAGCAGCCCGCTAGCGGGAGGGCTAGATGAGCAGTTCTTC. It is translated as CASSPLAGGLDEQFF.

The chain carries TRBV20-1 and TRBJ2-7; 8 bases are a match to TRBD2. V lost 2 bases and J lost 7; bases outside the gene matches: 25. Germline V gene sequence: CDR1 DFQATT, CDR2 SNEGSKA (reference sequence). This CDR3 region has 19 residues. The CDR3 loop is CSARKQRGAGGGRSSEQYF. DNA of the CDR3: TGCAGTGCTAGAAAACAGAGGGGCGCGGGGGGCGGGAGGTCAAGTGAGCAGTACTTC.

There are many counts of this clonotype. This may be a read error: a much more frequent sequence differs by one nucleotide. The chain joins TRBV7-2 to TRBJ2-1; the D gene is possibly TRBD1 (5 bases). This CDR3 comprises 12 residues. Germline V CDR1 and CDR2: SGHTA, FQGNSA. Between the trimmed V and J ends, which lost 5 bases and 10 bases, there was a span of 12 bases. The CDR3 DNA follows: TGTGCCAGCAGCCCTCACAGGAACGAGCAGTTCTTC. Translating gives CASSPHRNEQFF. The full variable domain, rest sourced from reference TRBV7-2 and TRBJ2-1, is GAGVSQSPSNKVTEKGKDVELRCDPISGHTALYWYRQSLGQGLEFLIYFQGNSAPDKSGLPSDRFSAERTGGSVSTLTIQRTQQEDSAVYLCASSPHRNEQFFGPGTRLTVL.

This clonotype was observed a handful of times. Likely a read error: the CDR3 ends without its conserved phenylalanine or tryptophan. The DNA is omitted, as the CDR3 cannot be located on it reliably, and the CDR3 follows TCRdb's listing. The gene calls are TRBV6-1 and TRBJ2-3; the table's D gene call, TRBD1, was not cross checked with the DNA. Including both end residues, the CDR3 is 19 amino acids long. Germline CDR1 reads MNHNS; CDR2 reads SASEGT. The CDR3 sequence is CASTGIGVGSGANVLTFGA.

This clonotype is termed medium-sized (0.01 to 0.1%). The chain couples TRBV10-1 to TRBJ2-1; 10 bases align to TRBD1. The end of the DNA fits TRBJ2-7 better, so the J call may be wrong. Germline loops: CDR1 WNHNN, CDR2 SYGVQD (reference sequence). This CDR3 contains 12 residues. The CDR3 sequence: CASRGTGDEQYF. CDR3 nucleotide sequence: TGCGCCAGCAGGGGGACAGGGGACGAGCAGTACTTC.

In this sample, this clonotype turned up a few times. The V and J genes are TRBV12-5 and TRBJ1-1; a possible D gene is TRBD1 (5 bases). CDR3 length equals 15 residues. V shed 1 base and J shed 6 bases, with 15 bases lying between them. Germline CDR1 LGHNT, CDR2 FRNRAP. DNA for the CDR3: TGTGCTAGTGGTTTGGCCAGGACTGGAGGGGCTGAAGCTTTCTTT. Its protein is CASGLARTGGAEAFF. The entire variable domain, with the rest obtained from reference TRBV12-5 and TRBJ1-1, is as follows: DARVTQTPRHKVTEMGQEVTMRCQPILGHNTVFWYRQTMMQGLELLAYFRNRAPLDDSGMPKDRFSAEMPDATLATLKIQPSEPRDSAVYFCASGLARTGGAEAFFGQGTRLTVV.

DNA of the CDR3: TGTGCCAGCAGGACAGGGCGGACTTACGAGCAGTACTTC. Residues: CASRTGRTYEQYF. This rearrangement joins TRBV6-1 to TRBJ2-1, with TRBD1 matching 7 bases. The better agreement between TRBJ2-7 and the DNA end casts doubt on the J call. This CDR3 contains 13 residues. The germline V gene has CDR1 MNHNS and CDR2 SASEGT.

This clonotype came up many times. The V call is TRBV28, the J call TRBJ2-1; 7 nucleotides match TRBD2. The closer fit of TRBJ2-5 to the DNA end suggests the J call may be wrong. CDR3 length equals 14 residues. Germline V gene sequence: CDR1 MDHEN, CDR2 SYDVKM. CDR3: CASNPLGGRKTQYF. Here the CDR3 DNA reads TGTGCCAGCAACCCCCTGGGCGGGAGAAAGACCCAGTACTTC.

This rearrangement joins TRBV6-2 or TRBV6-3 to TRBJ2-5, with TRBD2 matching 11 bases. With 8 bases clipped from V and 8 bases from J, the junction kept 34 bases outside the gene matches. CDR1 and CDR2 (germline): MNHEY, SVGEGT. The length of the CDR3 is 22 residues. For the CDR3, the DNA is TGTGCCAGCGGACCATTACCGGGACTAGCGGCGCTCGGGACCCCTGACAAAAACACCCAGTACTTC. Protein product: CASGPLPGLAALGTPDKNTQYF.

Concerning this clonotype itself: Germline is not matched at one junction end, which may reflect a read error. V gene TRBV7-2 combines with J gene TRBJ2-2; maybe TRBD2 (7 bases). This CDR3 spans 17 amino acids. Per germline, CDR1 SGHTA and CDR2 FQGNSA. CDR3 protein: CASSLEGLAVNTGTLYF. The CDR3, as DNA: TGTGCCAGCAGCTTAGAGGGGCTAGCGGTAAACACAGGGACGCTGTATTTT. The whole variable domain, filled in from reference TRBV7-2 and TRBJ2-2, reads GAGVSQSPSNKVTEKGKDVELRCDPISGHTALYWYRQSLGQGLEFLIYFQGNSAPDKSGLPSDRFSAERTGGSVSTLTIQRTQQEDSAVYLCASSLEGLAVNTGTLYFGEGSRLTVL.

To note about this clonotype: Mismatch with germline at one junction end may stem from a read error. CDR3 bases: TGTGCCAGCAGCTTTGGGGGGCGGGACAAAAACATCCAGTACTTC. Encoded protein: CASSFGGRDKNIQYF. The J gene is TRBJ2-4, the V gene TRBV7-2; the D call may be TRBD1 or TRBD2 (6 bases each). This CDR3 has 15 residues. The V gene's germline CDR1 is SGHTA and CDR2 FQGNSA.

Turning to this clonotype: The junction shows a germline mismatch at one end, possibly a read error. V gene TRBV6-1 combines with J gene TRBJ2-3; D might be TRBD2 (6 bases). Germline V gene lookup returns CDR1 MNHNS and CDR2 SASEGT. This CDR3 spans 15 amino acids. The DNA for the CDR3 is TGTGGCAGCAGGCCCCGGGGGACTGACACAGAGACGCAGTATTTC. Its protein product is CGSRPRGTDTETQYF.

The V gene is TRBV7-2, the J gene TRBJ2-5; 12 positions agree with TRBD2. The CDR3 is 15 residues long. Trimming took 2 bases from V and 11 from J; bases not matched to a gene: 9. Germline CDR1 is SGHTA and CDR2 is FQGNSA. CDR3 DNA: TGTGCCAGCAGCTTAAACCTAGCGGGGGGGCGGGAGCAGTACTTC. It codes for CASSLNLAGGREQYF.

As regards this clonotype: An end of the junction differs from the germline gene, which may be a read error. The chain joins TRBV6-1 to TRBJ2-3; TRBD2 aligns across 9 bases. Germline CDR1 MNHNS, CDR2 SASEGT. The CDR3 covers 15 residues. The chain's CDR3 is CASFSGSASTGEQFF. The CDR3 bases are TGTGCCAGCTTTAGCGGGAGTGCGAGCACCGGTGAGCAGTTTTTT.

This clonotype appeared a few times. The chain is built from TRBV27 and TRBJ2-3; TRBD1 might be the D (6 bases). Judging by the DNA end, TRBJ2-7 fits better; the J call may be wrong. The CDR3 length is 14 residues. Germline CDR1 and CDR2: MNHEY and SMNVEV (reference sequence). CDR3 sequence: CAGSGGRSTETQYF. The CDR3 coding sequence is TGTGCGGGCAGTGGGGGCCGGAGCACAGAGACGCAGTACTTC.

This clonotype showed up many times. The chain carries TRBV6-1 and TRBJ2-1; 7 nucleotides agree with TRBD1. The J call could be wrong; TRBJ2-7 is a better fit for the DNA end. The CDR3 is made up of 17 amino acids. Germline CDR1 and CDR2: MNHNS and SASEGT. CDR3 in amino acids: CASSPFGTANFYNEQYF. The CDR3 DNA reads TGTGCCAGCAGTCCTTTTGGGACAGCAAATTTCTACAATGAGCAGTACTTC.